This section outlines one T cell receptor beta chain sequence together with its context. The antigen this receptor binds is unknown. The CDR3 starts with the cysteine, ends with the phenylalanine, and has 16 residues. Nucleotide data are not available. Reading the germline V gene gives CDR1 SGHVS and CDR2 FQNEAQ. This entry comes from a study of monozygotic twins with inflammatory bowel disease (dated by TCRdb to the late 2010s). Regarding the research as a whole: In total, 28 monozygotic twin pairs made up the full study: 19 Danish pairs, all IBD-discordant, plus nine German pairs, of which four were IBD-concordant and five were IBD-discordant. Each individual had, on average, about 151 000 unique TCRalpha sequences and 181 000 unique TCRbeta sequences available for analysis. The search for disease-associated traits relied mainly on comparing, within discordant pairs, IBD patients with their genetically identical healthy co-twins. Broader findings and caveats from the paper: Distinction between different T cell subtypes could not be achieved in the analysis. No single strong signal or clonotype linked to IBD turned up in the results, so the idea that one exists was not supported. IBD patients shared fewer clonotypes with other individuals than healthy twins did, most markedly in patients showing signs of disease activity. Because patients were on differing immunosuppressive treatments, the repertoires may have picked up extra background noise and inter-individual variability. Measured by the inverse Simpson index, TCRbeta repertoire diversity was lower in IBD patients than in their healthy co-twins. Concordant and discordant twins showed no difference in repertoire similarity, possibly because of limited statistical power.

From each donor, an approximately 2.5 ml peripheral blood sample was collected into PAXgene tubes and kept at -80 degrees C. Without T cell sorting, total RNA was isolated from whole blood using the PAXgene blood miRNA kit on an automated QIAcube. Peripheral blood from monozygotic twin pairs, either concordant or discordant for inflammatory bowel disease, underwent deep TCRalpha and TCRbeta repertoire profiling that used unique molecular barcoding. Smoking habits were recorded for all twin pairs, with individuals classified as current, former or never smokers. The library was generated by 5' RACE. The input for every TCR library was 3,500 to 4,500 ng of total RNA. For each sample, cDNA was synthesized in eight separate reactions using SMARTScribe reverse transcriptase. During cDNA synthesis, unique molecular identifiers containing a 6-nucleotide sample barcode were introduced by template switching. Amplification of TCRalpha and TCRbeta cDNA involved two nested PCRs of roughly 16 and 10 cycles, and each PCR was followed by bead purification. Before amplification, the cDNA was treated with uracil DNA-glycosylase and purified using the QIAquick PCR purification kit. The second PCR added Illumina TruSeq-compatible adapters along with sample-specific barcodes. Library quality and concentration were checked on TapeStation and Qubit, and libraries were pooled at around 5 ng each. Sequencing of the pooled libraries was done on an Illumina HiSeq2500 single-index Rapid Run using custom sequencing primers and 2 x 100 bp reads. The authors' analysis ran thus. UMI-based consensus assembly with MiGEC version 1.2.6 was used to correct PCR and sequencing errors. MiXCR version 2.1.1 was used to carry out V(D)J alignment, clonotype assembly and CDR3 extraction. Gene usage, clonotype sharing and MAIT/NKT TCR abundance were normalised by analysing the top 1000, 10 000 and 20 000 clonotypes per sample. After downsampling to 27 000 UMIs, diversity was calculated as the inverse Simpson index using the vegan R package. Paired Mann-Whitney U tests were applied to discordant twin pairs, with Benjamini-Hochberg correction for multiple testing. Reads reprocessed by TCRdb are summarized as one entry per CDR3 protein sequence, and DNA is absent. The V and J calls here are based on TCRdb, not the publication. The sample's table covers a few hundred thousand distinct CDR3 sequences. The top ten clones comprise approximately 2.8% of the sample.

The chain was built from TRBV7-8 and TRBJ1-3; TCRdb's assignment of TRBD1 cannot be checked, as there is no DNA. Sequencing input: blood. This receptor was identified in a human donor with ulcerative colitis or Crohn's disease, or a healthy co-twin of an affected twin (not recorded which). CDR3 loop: CASSFAGGGFGNTIYF.